Given below is one TCR beta chain in context. The source of the sample is a study of shared clonotypes between healthy human individuals. The authors divided CD4+ cells into CD45RA+ naive and CD45RA-negative memory subsets. Sequencing was at deep level. The genomic DNA of each subset was split evenly across several immunoSEQ plates. The method was immunoSEQ multiplex PCR; TCRdb's version includes in-frame clones alone and lacks a portion of them. The data hold about 2.5 million clones, with around 90% observed a single time. There are 15 residues in the CDR3. Trimming shortened V by 4 bases and J by 0 bases, and 11 bases separated the two germline ends. Germline V gene data show CDR1 as SGHRS and CDR2 as YFSETQ.

The sequence came from a man aged 18-30 years in good health. Some clones in this sample may be carry-over from other donors' samples. The source material was naive CD4+ T cells from PBMCs. The subset was: CD45RA+ positively selected. The gene calls are TRBV5-1 and TRBJ2-1, with D unclear. The CDR3 DNA sequence: TGCGCCAGCAGCGCAACAATAAACTCCTACAATGAGCAGTTCTTC. This sequence encodes CASSATINSYNEQFF. The variable domain in full, completed from reference TRBV5-1 and TRBJ2-1, reads KAGVTQTPRYLIKTRGQQVTLSCSPISGHRSVSWYQQTPGQGLQFLFEYFSETQRNKGNFPGRFSGRQFSNSRSEMNVSTLELGDSALYLCASSATINSYNEQFFGPGTRLTVL.